The next 26 T cell receptor beta chains were all read from a single sample in a study of blood T cell repertoires in COVID-19 (TCRdb year 2020). The protocol used for the library was the immunoSEQ multiplex PCR assay. TCRdb took this table from immuneACCESS and kept in-frame rearrangements with V and J called. Such tables lack part of the clones; where checked against another copy, unresolved V genes explain under half of the gap, and the rest is unexplained. The sample yields approximately 280,000 clones; approximately 83% were counted once. The ten largest account for more than 9.5% of the sample. Sequenced sample: peripheral blood. All receptors come from a woman in her 70s with acute or convalescent COVID-19.

V gene TRBV2 combines with J gene TRBJ2-3; no clear D. Germline-derived CDR1 and CDR2 are SNHLY and FYNNEI. Trimming took off 5 bases at V and 2 bases at J, with 8 bases between the two ends. The length of the CDR3 is 13 residues. CDR3: CASSFSLTDTQYF. The CDR3 DNA follows: TGTGCCAGCAGTTTTTCTCTCACAGATACGCAGTATTTT.

Comments on this clone: Other DNA variants within this sample encode the same CDR3. The rearrangement uses TRBV7-9 and TRBJ1-1; weak D call: TRBD1 (6 bases). The CDR3 is 13 residues long. Germline CDR1 reads SEHNR; CDR2 reads FQNEAQ (reference sequence). Trimming took 2 bases from V and 5 from J, leaving 9 bases between them. The CDR3 DNA is TGTGCCAGCAGCTTACTACAGGGTACTGAAGCTTTCTTT. Its translation: CASSLLQGTEAFF.

The chain employs TRBV3-1 (or the pseudogene TRBV3-2) and TRBJ2-7, with 7 bases fitting TRBD2. The germline gives CDR1 LGHDT, CDR2 YNNKEL (reference sequence). This CDR3 comprises 17 residues. V was clipped by 3 bases and J by 5 bases; unmatched bases: 16. In nucleotides, the CDR3 is TGTGCCAGCAGCCATCAAGGAGTCTTACTAGCGTTCAACGAGCAGTACTTC. This sequence encodes CASSHQGVLLAFNEQYF.

CDR3 nucleotides: TGTGCCAGCAGCTTGGACCCAGGCCGAAATAACTATGGCTACACCTTC. Its translation is CASSLDPGRNNYGYTF. V gene TRBV5-4 combines with J gene TRBJ1-2; the D is unclear. Germline V gives CDR1 SGHNT, CDR2 YYREEE (reference sequence). This CDR3 has 16 amino acids. The V end was cut by 0 bases, the J end by 1 base, with 13 bases between.

In this sample, this clone turned up once. The CDR3 sequence is CASSLRENTGELFF. The CDR3 DNA reads TGCGCCAGCAGCTTGCGGGAGAACACCGGGGAGCTGTTTTTT. The V call is TRBV5-1, the J call TRBJ2-2; D is perhaps TRBD2 (5 bases). Germline CDR1 SGHRS, CDR2 YFSETQ. The CDR3 is made up of 14 amino acids. V lost 1 base to trimming and J lost 1 base, with 5 bases between them.

The chain carries TRBV19 and TRBJ1-1; maybe TRBD1 (6 bases). Per germline, CDR1 LNHDA and CDR2 SQIVND (reference sequence). The CDR3 has 15 amino acids. V was pared by 8 bases and J by 6 bases, with 22 bases between. CDR3 in DNA: TGTGCCAGTTCCCCTCAGGGGCCCCTGGTATCTGAAGCTTTCTTT. It codes for CASSPQGPLVSEAFF.

This clone has just a few counts. The J gene is TRBJ1-2, the V gene TRBV28; D unresolved. There are 12 residues in the CDR3. In germline, CDR1 is MDHEN, CDR2 SYDVKM. The ends were cut back, 7 bases at V and 2 bases at J, with 8 bases in the middle. CDR3 sequence: CASNGRNYGYTF. CDR3 nucleotide sequence: TGTGCCAGCAACGGGAGAAACTATGGCTACACCTTC.

V gene TRBV5-4 combines with J gene TRBJ1-1, with a weak D call TRBD1 (6 bases). The ends were cut back, 4 bases at V and 5 bases at J, with 15 bases in the middle. Germline CDR1 reads SGHNT; CDR2 reads YYREEE (reference sequence). This CDR3 comprises 14 residues. CDR3 amino acids: CASSPDGGTTEAFF. CDR3 nucleotide sequence: TGTGCCAGCAGCCCGGACGGTGGGACAACTGAAGCTTTCTTT.

In nucleotides, the CDR3 is TGTGCCAGTAGTATTACGTACCCTTCGGGAGAAGCTTTCTTT. It encodes CASSITYPSGEAFF. The chain links TRBV19 to TRBJ1-1; D is unclear. CDR1 LNHDA and CDR2 SQIVND come from the germline V gene (reference sequence). V dropped 3 bases and J dropped 8 bases, with 16 bases sitting between them. This CDR3 has 14 residues.

This clone was seen a single time. This rearrangement joins TRBV5-6 to TRBJ2-3; possible D gene TRBD2, 6 bases. This CDR3 comprises 17 residues. V was shortened by 4 bases and J by 2 bases, with 20 bases between the two germline ends. Germline CDR1 and CDR2: SGHDT and YYEEEE. The CDR3: CASSASGTPGVTDTQYF. DNA for the CDR3: TGTGCCAGCAGCGCATCCGGGACTCCGGGGGTCACAGATACGCAGTATTTT.

This rearrangement joins TRBV7-8 to TRBJ2-7; 7 positions match TRBD2. The ends lost 2 bases at V and 4 bases at J; junction bases unmatched: 5. The CDR3 has 14 residues. Germline V gives CDR1 SGHVS, CDR2 FQNEAQ. CDR3 region: CASSLRGEGYEQYF. The DNA for the CDR3 is TGTGCCAGCAGCTTACGAGGGGAGGGTTACGAGCAGTACTTC.

This chain links TRBV27 with TRBJ1-1, with a weak D call TRBD1 (5 bases). Trimming stripped 3 bases from V and 2 bases from J, with 13 bases between. Per germline, CDR1 MNHEY and CDR2 SMNVEV (reference sequence). This CDR3 has 15 amino acids. CDR3 DNA sequence: TGTGCCAGCAGTTTGAGTCGGGGGATAAACACTGAAGCTTTCTTT. It specifies CASSLSRGINTEAFF.

The chain recombines TRBV11-2 with TRBJ2-7, with TRBD1 matching over 10 bases. Per germline, CDR1 SGHAT and CDR2 FQNNGV. The CDR3 covers 15 residues. After removal of 3 bases from V and 2 bases from J, the junction contained 4 bases not matched to a gene. The CDR3: CASSFLGQGPYEQYF. In DNA form, the CDR3 reads TGTGCCAGCAGCTTTTTGGGACAGGGGCCCTACGAGCAGTACTTC.

The gene calls are TRBV3-1 (or the pseudogene TRBV3-2) and TRBJ1-5, with D possibly TRBD1 on 6 matching bases. Between the trimmed V and J ends, which lost 8 bases and 6 bases, there was a span of 14 bases. CDR3 length: 13 residues. Per germline, CDR1 LGHDT and CDR2 YNNKEL (reference sequence). CDR3 sequence: CASAGDHTQPQHF. CDR3 nucleotides: TGTGCCAGCGCAGGGGATCATACTCAGCCCCAGCATTTT.

This rearrangement joins TRBV7-8 to TRBJ2-7; 9 nucleotides line up with TRBD1. The CDR3 spans 15 residues. The V gene end was trimmed by 5 bases and the J gene end by 3 bases; junction bases not matched to a gene: 8. CDR1 is SGHVS, CDR2 FQNEAQ, per germline. In nucleotides, the CDR3 is TGTGCCAGCAGCCGGACGGACAGGGGCGGCTACGAGCAGTACTTC. It yields the protein CASSRTDRGGYEQYF.

The chain has TRBV18 and TRBJ2-3; D not certain. Germline V gene sequence: CDR1 KGHSH, CDR2 LQKENI. The CDR3 extends over 14 amino acids. Trimming took off 0 bases at V and 5 bases at J, with 9 bases between the two ends. The CDR3 coding sequence is TGTGCCAGCTCACCACCGTCCTTGAGAGATACGCAGTATTTT. The encoded protein is CASSPPSLRDTQYF. Filled out from reference TRBV18 and TRBJ2-3, the complete variable domain reads NAGVMQNPRHLVRRRGQEARLRCSPMKGHSHVYWYRQLPEEGLKFMVYLQKENIIDESGMPKERFSAEFPKEGPSILRIQQVVRGDSAAYFCASSPPSLRDTQYFGPGTRLTVL.

The CDR3 nucleotides are TGCGCCAGTCCGACAGGTAGGCGAGACTATGGCTACACCTTC. Its protein is CASPTGRRDYGYTF. The chain carries TRBV10-1 and TRBJ1-2; perhaps TRBD1 as D (6 bases). The V and J ends lost 9 bases and 3 bases respectively, with 17 bases between them. Germline V lookup: CDR1 WNHNN, CDR2 SYGVQD (reference sequence). The length of the CDR3 is 14 residues.

This chain links TRBV6-5 with TRBJ1-6, with D perhaps matching TRBD1 (5 bases). Germline assignment: CDR1 MNHEY and CDR2 SVGAGI. V was cut by 5 bases and J by 14 bases, with 13 bases left in between. The CDR3 runs 12 residues. For the CDR3, the DNA is TGTGCCAGCAGTCAGCTTCCGGGGGCCCTCCACTTT. This gives the protein CASSQLPGALHF.

The V call is TRBV4-2, the J call TRBJ1-2; 8 bases agree with TRBD1. CDR1 LGHNA and CDR2 YNFKEQ come from the germline V gene. V shed 4 bases and J 7 bases; nucleotides not matched to a gene: 8. The CDR3 contains 14 residues. This CDR3 reads CASSPPGQEGGYTF. The DNA for the CDR3 is TGTGCCAGCAGCCCTCCGGGACAGGAGGGTGGCTACACCTTC.

The genes are TRBV7-6 and TRBJ2-2, with D possibly being TRBD1 (6 bases). CDR3 length: 17 residues. V dropped 5 bases and J dropped 1 base, with 17 bases sitting between them. In germline, CDR1 is SGHVS, CDR2 FNYEAQ. The CDR3, as DNA: TGTGCCAGCAGCCGATGGGGTGGGGGCAGGAACACCGGGGAGCTGTTTTTT. It is translated as CASSRWGGGRNTGELFF.

This clone was found a few times. The CDR3 region is CASSLGREAFF. The CDR3 nucleotides read TGTGCCAGCAGTTTGGGGCGTGAAGCTTTCTTT. The rearrangement links TRBV28 to TRBJ1-1; weak D call: TRBD1 (5 bases). Germline CDR1 MDHEN, CDR2 SYDVKM. The CDR3 sequence is 11 residues long. Trimming left V 3 bases short and J 7 bases short, with 6 bases between.

V usage is TRBV5-1 and J usage is TRBJ1-1; no clear D gene. Germline CDR1 is SGHRS and CDR2 is YFSETQ. V shed 4 bases and J shed 0 bases, with 13 bases lying between them. This CDR3 comprises 15 residues. The CDR3 DNA sequence: TGCGCCAGCAGCGGAGGACCCCTCATGAACACTGAAGCTTTCTTT. This gives the protein CASSGGPLMNTEAFF.

CDR3 bases: TGTGCCAGCAGCCACCGACAGGGGTCCCGCGAGCAGTACTTC. This sequence encodes CASSHRQGSREQYF. This sequence joins TRBV3-1 (or the pseudogene TRBV3-2) and TRBJ2-7; TRBD1 matches 8 bases. Germline CDR1 is LGHDT and CDR2 is YNNKEL (reference sequence). The CDR3 extends over 14 amino acids. Trimming at V came to 3 bases and at J to 6 bases, leaving 7 bases not matched to a gene.

Of note for this clone: An end of the junction does not agree with germline; a read error may underlie this. The V call is TRBV7-7, the J call TRBJ2-2; possibly TRBD2 for D (6 bases). The germline CDR1 and CDR2 sequences are SSHAT and FNYEAQ (reference sequence). The CDR3 loop spans 15 amino acids. CDR3 DNA sequence: TGTGCTAGCAGCTTAACGCGGGGCTCTCACGGGGAGCTGTTTTTT. Translation gives CASSLTRGSHGELFF.

This sequence joins TRBV7-9 and TRBJ1-3; TRBD1 is a possible D gene (6 bases). The CDR3 extends over 14 amino acids. Germline CDR1 reads SEHNR; CDR2 reads FQNEAQ (reference sequence). V lost 5 bases to trimming and J lost 0 bases, with 8 bases between them. CDR3 coding DNA: TGTGCCAGCAGCCGGACAGCCTCTGGAAACACCATATATTTT. Its translation is CASSRTASGNTIYF.

This clone was counted between two and nine times. The V call is TRBV2, the J call TRBJ1-1, with a tentative D call TRBD1 (5 bases). V lost 6 bases to trimming and J lost 2 bases, with 13 bases between them. In germline, CDR1 is SNHLY, CDR2 FYNNEI. The length of the CDR3 is 14 residues. The CDR3, as DNA: TGTGCCAGCAGCGCCGACAGACTTAACACTGAAGCTTTCTTT. Protein sequence: CASSADRLNTEAFF.